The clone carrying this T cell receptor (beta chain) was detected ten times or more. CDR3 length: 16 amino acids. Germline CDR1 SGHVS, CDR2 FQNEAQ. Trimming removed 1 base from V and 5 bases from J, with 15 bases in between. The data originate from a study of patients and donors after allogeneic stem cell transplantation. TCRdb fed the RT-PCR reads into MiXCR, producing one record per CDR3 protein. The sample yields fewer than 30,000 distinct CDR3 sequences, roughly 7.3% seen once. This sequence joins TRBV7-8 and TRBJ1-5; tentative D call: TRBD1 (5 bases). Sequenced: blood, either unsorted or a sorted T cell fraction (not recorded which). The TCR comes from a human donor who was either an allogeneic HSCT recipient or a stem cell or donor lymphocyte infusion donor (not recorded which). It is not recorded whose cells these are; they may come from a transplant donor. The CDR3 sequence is CASSLGWTGADQPQHF. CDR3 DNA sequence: TGTGCCAGCAGCTTAGGTTGGACTGGGGCAGATCAGCCCCAGCATTTT.